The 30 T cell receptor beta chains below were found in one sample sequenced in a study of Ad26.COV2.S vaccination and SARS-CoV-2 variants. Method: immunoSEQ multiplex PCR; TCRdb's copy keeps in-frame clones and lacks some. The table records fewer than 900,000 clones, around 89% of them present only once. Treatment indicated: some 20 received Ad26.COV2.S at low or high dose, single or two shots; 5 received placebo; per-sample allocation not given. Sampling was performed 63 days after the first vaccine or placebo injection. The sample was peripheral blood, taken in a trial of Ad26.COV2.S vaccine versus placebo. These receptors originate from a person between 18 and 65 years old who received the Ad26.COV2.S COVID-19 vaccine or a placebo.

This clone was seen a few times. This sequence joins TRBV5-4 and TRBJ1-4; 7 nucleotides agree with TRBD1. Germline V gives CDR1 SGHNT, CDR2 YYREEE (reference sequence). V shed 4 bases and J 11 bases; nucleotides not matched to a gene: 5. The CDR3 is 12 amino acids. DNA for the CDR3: TGTGCCAGCAGCATCGGACAGGAGAAACTGTTTTTT. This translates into CASSIGQEKLFF.

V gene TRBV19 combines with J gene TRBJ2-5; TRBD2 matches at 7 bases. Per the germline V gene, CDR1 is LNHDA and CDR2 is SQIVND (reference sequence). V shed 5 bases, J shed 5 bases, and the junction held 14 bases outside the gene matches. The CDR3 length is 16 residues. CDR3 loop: CASSVPTGTIPETQYF. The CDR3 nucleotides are TGTGCCAGTAGTGTCCCGACCGGGACTATCCCGGAGACCCAGTACTTC. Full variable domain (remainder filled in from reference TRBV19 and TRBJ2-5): DGGITQSPKYLFRKEGQNVTLSCEQNLNHDAMYWYRQDPGQGLRLIYYSQIVNDFQKGDIAEGYSVSREKKESFPLTVTSAQKNPTAFYLCASSVPTGTIPETQYFGPGTRLLVL.

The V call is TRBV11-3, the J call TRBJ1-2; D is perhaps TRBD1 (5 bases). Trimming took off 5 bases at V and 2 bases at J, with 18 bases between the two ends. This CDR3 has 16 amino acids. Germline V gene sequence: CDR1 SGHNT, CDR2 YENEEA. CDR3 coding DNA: TGTGCCAGCAGCCCAACCGGGACCCCGGAAAACTATGGCTACACCTTC. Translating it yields CASSPTGTPENYGYTF.

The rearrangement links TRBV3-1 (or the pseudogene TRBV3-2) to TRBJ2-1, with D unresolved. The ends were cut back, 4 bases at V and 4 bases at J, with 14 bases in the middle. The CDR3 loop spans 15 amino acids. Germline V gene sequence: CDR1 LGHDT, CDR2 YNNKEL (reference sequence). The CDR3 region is CASSPPGSRYNEQFF. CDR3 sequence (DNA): TGTGCCAGCAGCCCCCCGGGTTCCCGATACAATGAGCAGTTCTTC.

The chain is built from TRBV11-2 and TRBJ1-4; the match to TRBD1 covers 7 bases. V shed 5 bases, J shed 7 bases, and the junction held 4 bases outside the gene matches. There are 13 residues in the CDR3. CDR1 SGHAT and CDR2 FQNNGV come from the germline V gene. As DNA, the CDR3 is TGTGCCAGCAGCACTCAGGGGGGTGAAAAACTGTTTTTT. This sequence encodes CASSTQGGEKLFF.

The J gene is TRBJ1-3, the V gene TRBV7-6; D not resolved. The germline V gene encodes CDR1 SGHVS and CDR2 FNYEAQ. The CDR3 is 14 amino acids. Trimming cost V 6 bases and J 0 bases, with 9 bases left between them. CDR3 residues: CASRPGSSGNTIYF. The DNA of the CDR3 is TGTGCCAGCAGACCTGGGAGCTCTGGAAACACCATATATTTT.

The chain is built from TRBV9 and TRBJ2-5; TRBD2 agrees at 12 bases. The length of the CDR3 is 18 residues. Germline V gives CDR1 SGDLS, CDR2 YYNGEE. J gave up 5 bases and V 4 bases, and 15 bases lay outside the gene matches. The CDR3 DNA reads TGTGCCAGCAGCCCCCTAGGACTAGCGGGACCAGCGGGGGAGACCCAGTACTTC. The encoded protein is CASSPLGLAGPAGETQYF.

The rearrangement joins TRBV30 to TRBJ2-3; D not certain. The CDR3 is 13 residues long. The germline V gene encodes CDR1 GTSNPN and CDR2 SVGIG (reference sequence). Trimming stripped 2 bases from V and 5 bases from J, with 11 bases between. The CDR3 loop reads CAWSRGPGDTQYF. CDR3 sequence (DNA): TGTGCCTGGAGTAGAGGCCCCGGAGATACGCAGTATTTT.

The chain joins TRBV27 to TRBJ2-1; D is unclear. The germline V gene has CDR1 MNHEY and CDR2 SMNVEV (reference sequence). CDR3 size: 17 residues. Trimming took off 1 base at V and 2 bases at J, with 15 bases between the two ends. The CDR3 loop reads CASSLLSTGGAYNEQFF. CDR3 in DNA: TGTGCCAGCAGTTTATTATCCACTGGCGGAGCCTACAATGAGCAGTTCTTC.

CDR3 amino acids: CASSSLAGRSYNEQFF. DNA for the CDR3: TGTGCCAGCAGCTCCCTAGCGGGACGGTCCTACAATGAGCAGTTCTTC. V is TRBV7-2 and J is TRBJ2-1, with 9 bases fitting TRBD2. This CDR3 contains 16 residues. Per the germline V gene, CDR1 is SGHTA and CDR2 is FQGNSA. Trimming removed 4 bases from V and 1 base from J; junction bases left unmatched: 5.

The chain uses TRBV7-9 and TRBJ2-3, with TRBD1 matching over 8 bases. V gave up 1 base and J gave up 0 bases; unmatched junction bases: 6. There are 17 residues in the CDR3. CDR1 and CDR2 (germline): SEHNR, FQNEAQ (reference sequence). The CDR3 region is CASSLGTGSFSTDTQYF. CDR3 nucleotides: TGTGCCAGCAGCTTAGGGACAGGGAGTTTTAGCACAGATACGCAGTATTTT. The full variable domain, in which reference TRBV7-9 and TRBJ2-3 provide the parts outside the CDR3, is DTGVSQNPRHKITKRGQNVTFRCDPISEHNRLYWYRQTLGQGPEFLTYFQNEAQLEKSRLLSDRFSAERPKGSFSTLEIQRTEQGDSAMYLCASSLGTGSFSTDTQYFGPGTRLTVL.

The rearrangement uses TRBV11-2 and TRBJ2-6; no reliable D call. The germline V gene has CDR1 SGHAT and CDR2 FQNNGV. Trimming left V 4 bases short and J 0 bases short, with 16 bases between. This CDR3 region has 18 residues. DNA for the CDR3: TGTGCCAGCAGCTCTGGCCCCGGGCCGTACTCTGGGGCCAACGTCCTGACTTTC. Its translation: CASSSGPGPYSGANVLTF.

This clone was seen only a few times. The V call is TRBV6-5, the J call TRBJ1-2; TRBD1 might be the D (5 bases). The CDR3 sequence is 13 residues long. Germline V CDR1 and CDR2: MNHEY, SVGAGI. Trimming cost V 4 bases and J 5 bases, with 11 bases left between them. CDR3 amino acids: CASSSYEGYGYTF. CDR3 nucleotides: TGTGCCAGCAGTTCGTATGAGGGGTATGGCTACACCTTC.

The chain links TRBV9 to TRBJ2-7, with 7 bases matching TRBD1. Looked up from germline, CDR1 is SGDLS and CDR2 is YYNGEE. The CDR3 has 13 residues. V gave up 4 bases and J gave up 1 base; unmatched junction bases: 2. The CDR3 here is CASSRDSSYEQYF. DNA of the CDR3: TGTGCCAGCAGCCGGGACAGTTCCTACGAGCAGTACTTC.

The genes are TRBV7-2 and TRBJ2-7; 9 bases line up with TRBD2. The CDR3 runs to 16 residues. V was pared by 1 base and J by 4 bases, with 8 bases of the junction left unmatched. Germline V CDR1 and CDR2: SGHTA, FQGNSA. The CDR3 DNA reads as TGTGCCAGCAGCTTAGTCGGCGGGAGGGCGACGTACGAGCAGTACTTC. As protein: CASSLVGGRATYEQYF.

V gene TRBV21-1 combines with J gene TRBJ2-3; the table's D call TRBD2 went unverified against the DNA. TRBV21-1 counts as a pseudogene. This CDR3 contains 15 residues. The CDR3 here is CASLHARALADTQYF. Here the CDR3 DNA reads TGTGCCAGCCTACACGCGCGCGCTCTAGCAGATACGCAGTATTTT.

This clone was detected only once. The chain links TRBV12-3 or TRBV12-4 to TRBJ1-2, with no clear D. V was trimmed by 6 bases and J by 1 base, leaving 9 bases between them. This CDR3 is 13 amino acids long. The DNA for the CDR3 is TGTGCCAGCAGCACAAGCATTAACTATGGCTACACCTTC. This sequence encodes CASSTSINYGYTF.

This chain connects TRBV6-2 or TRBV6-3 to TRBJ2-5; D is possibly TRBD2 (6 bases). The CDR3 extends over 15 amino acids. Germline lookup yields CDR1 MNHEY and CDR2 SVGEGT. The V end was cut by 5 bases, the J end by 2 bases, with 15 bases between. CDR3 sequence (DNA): TGTGCCAGCAGTCTCGTCGGGACTGAACAAGAGACCCAGTACTTC. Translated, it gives CASSLVGTEQETQYF.

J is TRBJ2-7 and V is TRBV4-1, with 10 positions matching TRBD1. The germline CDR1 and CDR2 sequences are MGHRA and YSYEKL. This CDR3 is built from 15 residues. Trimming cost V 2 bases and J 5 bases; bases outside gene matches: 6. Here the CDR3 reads CASSQSGTGAHEQYF. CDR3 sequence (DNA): TGCGCCAGCAGCCAATCTGGGACAGGGGCCCACGAGCAGTACTTC.

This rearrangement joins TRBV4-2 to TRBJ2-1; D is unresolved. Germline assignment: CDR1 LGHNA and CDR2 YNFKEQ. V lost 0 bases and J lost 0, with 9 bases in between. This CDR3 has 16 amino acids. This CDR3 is CASSQESSSSYNEQFF. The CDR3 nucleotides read TGTGCCAGCAGCCAAGAAAGCTCCTCCTCCTACAATGAGCAGTTCTTC.

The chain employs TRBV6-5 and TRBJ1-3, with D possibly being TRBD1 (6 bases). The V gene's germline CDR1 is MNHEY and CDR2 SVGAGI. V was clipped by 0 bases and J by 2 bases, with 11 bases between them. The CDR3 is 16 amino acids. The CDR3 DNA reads TGTGCCAGCAGTTACTCGTCCGGACAGCCTGGAAACACCATATATTTT. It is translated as CASSYSSGQPGNTIYF.

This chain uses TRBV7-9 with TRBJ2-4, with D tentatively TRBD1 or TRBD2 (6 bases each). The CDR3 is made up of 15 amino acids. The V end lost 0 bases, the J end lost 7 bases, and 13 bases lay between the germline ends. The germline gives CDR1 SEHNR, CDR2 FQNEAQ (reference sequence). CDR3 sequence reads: CASSLAGGRSNIQYF. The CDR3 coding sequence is TGTGCCAGCAGCTTAGCCGGGGGCCGGTCTAACATTCAGTACTTC.

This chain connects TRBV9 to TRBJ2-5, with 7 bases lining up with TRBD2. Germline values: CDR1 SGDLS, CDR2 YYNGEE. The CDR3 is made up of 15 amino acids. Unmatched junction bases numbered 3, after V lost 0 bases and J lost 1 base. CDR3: CASSVAKRGQETQYF. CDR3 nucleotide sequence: TGTGCCAGCAGCGTAGCCAAGCGGGGCCAAGAGACCCAGTACTTC.

The CDR3 protein is CAINTGVAGVGEQFF. The CDR3 DNA is TGTGCCATCAACACTGGGGTAGCGGGAGTCGGTGAGCAGTTCTTC. The chain couples TRBV10-3 to TRBJ2-1; 9 bases are a match to TRBD2. The length of the CDR3 is 15 residues. After removal of 7 bases from V and 9 bases from J, the junction contained 13 bases not matched to a gene. Germline CDR1 is ENHRY and CDR2 is SYGVKD.

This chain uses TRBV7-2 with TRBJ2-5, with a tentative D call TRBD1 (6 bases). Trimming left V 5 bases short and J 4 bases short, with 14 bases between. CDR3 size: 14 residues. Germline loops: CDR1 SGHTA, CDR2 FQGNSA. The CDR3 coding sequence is TGTGCCAGCAGCCAGGGGCGGACGCGAGAGACCCAGTACTTC. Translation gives CASSQGRTRETQYF.

The CDR3 region is CASSLAWRDNEQFF. The CDR3 bases are TGTGCCAGCAGCTTAGCGTGGAGAGACAATGAGCAGTTCTTC. The chain couples TRBV7-2 to TRBJ2-1; unclear D gene. Germline lookup yields CDR1 SGHTA and CDR2 FQGNSA. V dropped 0 bases and J dropped 5 bases, with 8 bases sitting between them. The CDR3 loop spans 14 amino acids.

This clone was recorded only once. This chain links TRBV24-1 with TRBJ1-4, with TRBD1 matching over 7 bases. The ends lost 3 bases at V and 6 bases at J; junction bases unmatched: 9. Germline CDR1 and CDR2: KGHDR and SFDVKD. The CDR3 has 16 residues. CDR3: CATSDPSTGSDEKLFF. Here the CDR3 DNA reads TGTGCCACCAGTGATCCATCGACAGGGAGTGATGAAAAACTGTTTTTT.

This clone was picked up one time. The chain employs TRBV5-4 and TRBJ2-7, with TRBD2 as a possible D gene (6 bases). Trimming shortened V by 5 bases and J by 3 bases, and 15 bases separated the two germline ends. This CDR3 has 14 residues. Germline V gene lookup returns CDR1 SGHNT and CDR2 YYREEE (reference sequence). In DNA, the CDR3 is TGTGCCAGCAGGTCCCCGGGAGTCGACTACGAGCAGTACTTC. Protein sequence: CASRSPGVDYEQYF.

CDR3 in amino acids: CASSQTGIQETQYF. The DNA of the CDR3 is TGTGCCAGCAGCCAAACAGGGATCCAAGAGACCCAGTACTTC. The chain is built from TRBV7-9 and TRBJ2-5; tentatively, D is TRBD1 (6 bases). V lost 5 bases and J 1 base, leaving 11 bases between the germline ends. The CDR3 extends over 14 amino acids. From germline, CDR1 is SEHNR and CDR2 FQNEAQ (reference sequence).

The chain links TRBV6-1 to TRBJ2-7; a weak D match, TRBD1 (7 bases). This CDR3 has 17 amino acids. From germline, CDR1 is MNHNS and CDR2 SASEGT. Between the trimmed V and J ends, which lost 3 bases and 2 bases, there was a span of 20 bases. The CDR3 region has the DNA TGTGCCAGCAGTGACCTGGGAGGAGGGGGCGTTCCCTACGAGCAGTACTTC. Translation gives CASSDLGGGGVPYEQYF.